This T cell receptor (beta chain) appears in the sequencing data of a study of blood T cell repertoires in COVID-19. Whole-study context: There were acute and convalescent COVID-19 samples, and they came from the United States, Italy and Spain. Nucleic acid was either cDNA or gDNA, and it came from T cells, B-cell-depleted T cells, or PBMCs.

Methods used by the authors: For nucleated cells, counts were estimated from reference gene primer amplification. This table comes from immunoSEQ multiplex PCR, and its TCRdb copy is limited to in-frame clones, with some not included. V, J and clone size are taken as reported in that table, and D and trimming were inferred from the DNA itself. The sample has approximately 140,000 clones, about 80% seen once. Trimming cost V 5 bases and J 0 bases, with 13 bases left between them. Germline V gene sequence: CDR1 MDHEN, CDR2 SYDVKM. The CDR3 spans 15 residues. The receptor's source is a man aged 55-75 years with acute or convalescent COVID-19. The material sequenced was peripheral blood. The rearrangement uses TRBV28 and TRBJ1-2; weak D call: TRBD1 (5 bases). CDR3 bases: TGTGCCAGCAGTCGTCCGACAGAAGCTAACTATGGCTACACCTTC. It specifies CASSRPTEANYGYTF.